A few counts support the clone carrying this T cell receptor beta chain. Its antigen is as yet unknown. This sample is part of a study of T-cell memory formation after mild COVID-19. The study's findings and limits: CD4/CD8 balance characterized clones contracting day 15 to 85, and CD4+ skew characterized later expanders. Among CD4+ contracting clones, most were CM and EM, and CD8+ ones EMRA. The finding that pre-infection memory included some responding clones suggested that cross-reactive memory joined.

TCRdb re-called the 5' RACE reads with MiXCR, one entry per CDR3 protein. Among under 300,000 distinct CDR3 sequences listed, around 17% were seen once. Trimming removed 2 bases from V and 8 bases from J, with 13 bases in between. From germline, CDR1 is SQVTM and CDR2 ANQGSEA. The CDR3 length is 12 residues. The TCR originated in a man between 18 and 29 years old who had mild COVID-19 (a few samples of this study predate the infection). Cell type and time point are not known. The sample taken for sequencing was PBMCs or a T cell subset sorted from them (not recorded which). The chain joins TRBV29-1 to TRBJ2-7; D is perhaps TRBD2 (6 bases). In nucleotides, the CDR3 is TGCAGCGTTGAACTCGGGGGAGGAAAGCAGTACTTC. It translates to CSVELGGGKQYF.